This T cell receptor (beta chain) comes out of a study of T cells in Graves' hyperthyroidism and ophthalmopathy. RNA transcripts served as the template for amplifying TCR beta CDR3 regions. A set of HTBI primers served as the primers for a first-round RT-PCR of the TCR CDR3. TCRdb itself ran the multiplex PCR reads through MiXCR, one entry per CDR3 protein. The sample consists of approximately 520,000 distinct CDR3 sequences, around a quarter of them appearing once. The germline gives CDR1 GTSNPN, CDR2 SVGIG (reference sequence). CDR3 size: 12 residues. Deletions cut 1 base from V and 11 bases from J, with 14 bases between.

This receptor was obtained from a woman under 40 with Graves' ophthalmopathy. The V call is TRBV30, the J call TRBJ1-1; tentatively, D is TRBD1 (5 bases). The sequencing input was blood. The CDR3 loop reads CAWSANRSDAFF. For the CDR3, the DNA is TGTGCCTGGAGTGCAAACAGGAGTGACGCTTTCTTT. The full variable domain, its missing parts supplied by reference TRBV30 and TRBJ1-1, is SQTIHQWPATLVQPVGSPLSLECTVEGTSNPNLYWYRQAAGRGLQLLFYSVGIGQISSEVPQNLSASRPQDRQFILSSKKLLLSDSGFYLCAWSANRSDAFFGQGTRLTVV.